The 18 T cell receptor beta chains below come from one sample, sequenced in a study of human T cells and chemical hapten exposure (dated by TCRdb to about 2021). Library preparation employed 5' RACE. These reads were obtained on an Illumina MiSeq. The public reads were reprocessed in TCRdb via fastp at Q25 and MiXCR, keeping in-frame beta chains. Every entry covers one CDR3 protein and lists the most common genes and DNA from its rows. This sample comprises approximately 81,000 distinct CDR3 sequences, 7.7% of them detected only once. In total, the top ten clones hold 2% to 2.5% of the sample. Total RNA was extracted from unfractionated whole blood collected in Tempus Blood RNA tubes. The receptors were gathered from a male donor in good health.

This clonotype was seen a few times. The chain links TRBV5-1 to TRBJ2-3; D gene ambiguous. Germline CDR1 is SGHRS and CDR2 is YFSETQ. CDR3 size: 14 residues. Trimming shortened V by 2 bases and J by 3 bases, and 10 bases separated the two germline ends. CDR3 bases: TGCGCCAGCAGCTTAAGTGGGAAGACAGATACGCAGTATTTT. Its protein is CASSLSGKTDTQYF.

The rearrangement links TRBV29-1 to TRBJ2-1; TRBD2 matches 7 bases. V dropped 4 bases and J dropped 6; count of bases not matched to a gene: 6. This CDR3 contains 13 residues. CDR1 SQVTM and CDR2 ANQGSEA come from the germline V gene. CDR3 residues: CSVVSGFFNEQFF. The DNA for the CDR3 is TGCAGCGTTGTTAGCGGGTTTTTCAATGAGCAGTTCTTC.

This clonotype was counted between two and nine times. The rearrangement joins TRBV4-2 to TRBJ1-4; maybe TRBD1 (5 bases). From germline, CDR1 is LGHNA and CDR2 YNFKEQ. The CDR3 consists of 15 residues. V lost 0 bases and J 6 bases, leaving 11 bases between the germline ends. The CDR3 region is CASSQEAGGHEKLFF. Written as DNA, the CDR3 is TGTGCCAGCAGCCAAGAAGCTGGGGGACATGAAAAACTGTTTTTT.

CDR3 amino acids: CASSYSAGVGETEAFF. The CDR3 DNA is TGTGCCAGCAGTTACTCGGCAGGGGTAGGAGAAACTGAAGCTTTCTTT. The chain recombines TRBV6-6 with TRBJ1-1; D is perhaps TRBD1 (6 bases). Germline lookup yields CDR1 MNHNY and CDR2 SVGAGI (reference sequence). The V end lost 0 bases, the J end lost 5 bases, and 16 bases lay between the germline ends. The CDR3 has 16 residues.

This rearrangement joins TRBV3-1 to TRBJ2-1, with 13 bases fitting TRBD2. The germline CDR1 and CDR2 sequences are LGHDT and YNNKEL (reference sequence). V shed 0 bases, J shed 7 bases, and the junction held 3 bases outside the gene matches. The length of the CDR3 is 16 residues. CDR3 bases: TGTGCCAGCAGCCAAGAGGGACTAGCGGGGAATAATGAGCAGTTCTTC. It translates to CASSQEGLAGNNEQFF.

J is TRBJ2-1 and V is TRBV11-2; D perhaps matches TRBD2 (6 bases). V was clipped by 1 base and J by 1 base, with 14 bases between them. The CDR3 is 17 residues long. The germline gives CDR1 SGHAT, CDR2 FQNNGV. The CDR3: CASSLGASSVSYNEQFF. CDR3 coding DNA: TGTGCCAGCAGCTTAGGGGCGTCTAGCGTTTCCTACAATGAGCAGTTCTTC.

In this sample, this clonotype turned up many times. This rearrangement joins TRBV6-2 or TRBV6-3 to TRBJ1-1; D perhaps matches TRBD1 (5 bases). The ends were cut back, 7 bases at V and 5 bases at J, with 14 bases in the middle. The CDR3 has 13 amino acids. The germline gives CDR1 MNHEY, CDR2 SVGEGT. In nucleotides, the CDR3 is TGTGCCAGCACGGACATCCAGGTAACTGAAGCTTTCTTT. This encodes CASTDIQVTEAFF.

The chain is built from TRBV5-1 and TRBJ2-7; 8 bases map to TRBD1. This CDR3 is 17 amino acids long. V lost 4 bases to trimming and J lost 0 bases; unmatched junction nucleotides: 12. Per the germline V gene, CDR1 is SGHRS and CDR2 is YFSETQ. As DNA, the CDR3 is TGCGCCAGCAGCGGATCACACAGGGGGACGAGCTCCTACGAGCAGTACTTC. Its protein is CASSGSHRGTSSYEQYF. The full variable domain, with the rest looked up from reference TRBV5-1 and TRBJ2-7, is KAGVTQTPRYLIKTRGQQVTLSCSPISGHRSVSWYQQTPGQGLQFLFEYFSETQRNKGNFPGRFSGRQFSNSRSEMNVSTLELGDSALYLCASSGSHRGTSSYEQYFGPGTRLTVT.

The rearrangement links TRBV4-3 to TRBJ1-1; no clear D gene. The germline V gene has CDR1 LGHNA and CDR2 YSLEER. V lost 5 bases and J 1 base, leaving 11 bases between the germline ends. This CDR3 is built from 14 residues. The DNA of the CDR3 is TGCGCCAGCAGCGAAGGCCCAGGGAACACTGAAGCTTTCTTT. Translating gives CASSEGPGNTEAFF.

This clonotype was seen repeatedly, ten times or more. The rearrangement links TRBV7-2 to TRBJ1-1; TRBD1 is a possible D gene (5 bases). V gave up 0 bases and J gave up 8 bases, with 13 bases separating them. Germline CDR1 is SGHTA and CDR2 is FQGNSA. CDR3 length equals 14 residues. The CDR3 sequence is CASSLAGGQGEAFF. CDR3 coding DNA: TGTGCCAGCAGCTTAGCAGGCGGGCAGGGAGAAGCTTTCTTT.

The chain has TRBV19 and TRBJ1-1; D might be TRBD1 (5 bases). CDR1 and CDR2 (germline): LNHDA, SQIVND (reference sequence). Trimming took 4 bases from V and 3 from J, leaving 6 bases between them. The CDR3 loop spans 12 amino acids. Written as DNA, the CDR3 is TGTGCCAGTAGTACAGGGTACACTGAAGCTTTCTTT. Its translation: CASSTGYTEAFF.

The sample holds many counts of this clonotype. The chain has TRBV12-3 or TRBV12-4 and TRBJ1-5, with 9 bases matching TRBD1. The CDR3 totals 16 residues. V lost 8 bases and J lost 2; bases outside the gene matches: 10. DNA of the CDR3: TGTGCCAGCGGGGACAGGGTGGGTGCGGGCAATCAGCCCCAGCATTTT. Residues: CASGDRVGAGNQPQHF.

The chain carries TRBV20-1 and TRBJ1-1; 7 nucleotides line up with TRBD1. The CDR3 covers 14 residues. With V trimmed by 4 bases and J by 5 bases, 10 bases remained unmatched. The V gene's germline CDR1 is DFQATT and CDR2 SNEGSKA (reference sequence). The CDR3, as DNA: TGCAGTGCTAAAGAGGACAGGCCGTGGACTGAAGCTTTCTTT. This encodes CSAKEDRPWTEAFF.

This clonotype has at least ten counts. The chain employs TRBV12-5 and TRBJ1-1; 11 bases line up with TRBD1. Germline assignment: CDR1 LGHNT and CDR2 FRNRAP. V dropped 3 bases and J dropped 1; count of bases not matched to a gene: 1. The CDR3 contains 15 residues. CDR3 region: CASGFGQGANTEAFF. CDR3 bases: TGTGCTAGTGGTTTTGGACAGGGGGCGAACACTGAAGCTTTCTTT.

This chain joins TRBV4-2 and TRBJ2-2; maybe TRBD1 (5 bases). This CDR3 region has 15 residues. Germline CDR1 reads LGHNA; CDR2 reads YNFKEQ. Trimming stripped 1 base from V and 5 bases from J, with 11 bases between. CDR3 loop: CASSQVDRQTGELFF. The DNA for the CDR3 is TGTGCCAGCAGCCAAGTAGACAGACAGACCGGGGAGCTGTTTTTT.

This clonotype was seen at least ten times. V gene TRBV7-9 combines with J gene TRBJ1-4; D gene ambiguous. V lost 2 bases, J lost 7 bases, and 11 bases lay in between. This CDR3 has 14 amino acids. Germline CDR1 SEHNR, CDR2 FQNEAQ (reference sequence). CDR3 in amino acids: CASSLPTGSEKLFF. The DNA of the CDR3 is TGTGCCAGCAGCTTACCGACCGGATCTGAAAAACTGTTTTTT. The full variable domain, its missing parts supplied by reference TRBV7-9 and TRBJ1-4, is DTGVSQNPRHKITKRGQNVTFRCDPISEHNRLYWYRQTLGQGPEFLTYFQNEAQLEKSRLLSDRFSAERPKGSFSTLEIQRTEQGDSAMYLCASSLPTGSEKLFFGSGTQLSVL.

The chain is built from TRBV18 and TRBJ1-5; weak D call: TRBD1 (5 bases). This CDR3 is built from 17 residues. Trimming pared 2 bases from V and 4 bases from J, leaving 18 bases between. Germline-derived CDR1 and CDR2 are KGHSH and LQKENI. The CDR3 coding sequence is TGTGCCAGCTCACCATTGGGGCCGGGGGGGTCAAATCAGCCCCAGCATTTT. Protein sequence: CASSPLGPGGSNQPQHF.

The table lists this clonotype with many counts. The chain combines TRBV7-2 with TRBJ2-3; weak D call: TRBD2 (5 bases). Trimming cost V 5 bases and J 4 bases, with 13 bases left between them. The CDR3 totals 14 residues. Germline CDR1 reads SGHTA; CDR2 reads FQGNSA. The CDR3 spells CASSQRGRADTQYF. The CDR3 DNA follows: TGTGCCAGCAGCCAAAGAGGGCGGGCAGATACGCAGTATTTT.